This record covers a single T cell receptor beta chain. Antigen: not known. Given a much more abundant clone one base away, this may be a read error. Time point specified: longitudinal time-point 2. Unsorted libraries were generated from 2 million PBMCs held at -80 degrees C. Trimming pared 0 bases from V and 5 bases from J, leaving 11 bases between. Germline-derived CDR1 and CDR2 are SGHRS and YFSETQ. The CDR3 runs 14 residues. This specimen comes from a study of neurological immune-mediated disorders. Study-level points and caveats: None of the CDR3 amino acid sequences of expanded clones recurred across subjects, suggesting private repertoires in all groups.

Synthesis of cDNA was performed by 5'RACE using 10-nucleotide random UMIs. TCRdb ran MiXCR on the 5' RACE reads and lists one entry per CDR3 protein. The sample records some 60,000 distinct CDR3 sequences, about 10% being singletons. This receptor was identified in a man aged 25 to 45 in good health. The sequencing sample was made of PBMCs. The chain is built from TRBV5-1 and TRBJ2-5; D gene uncertain. The CDR3 sequence is CASSLEWVRETQYF. The CDR3 DNA is TGCGCCAGCAGCTTGGAGTGGGTTCGGGAGACCCAGTACTTC.